The text below deals with one TCR beta chain. Its antigen is not known. Germline V gene lookup returns CDR1 LGHDT and CDR2 YNNKEL (reference sequence). CDR3 length equals 15 residues. Trimming took off 0 bases at V and 4 bases at J, with 12 bases between the two ends. This sample was included in a study of T cell repertoires in cytomegalovirus infection. TCRdb re-analysed the reads in MiXCR, keeping a single row per CDR3 protein. The sample has fewer than 850,000 distinct CDR3 sequences; approximately 32% are singletons. The clonotype originates from a human donor in good health (CMV status not recorded). Some clones in this sample may be carry-over from other donors' samples. The sequenced sample was cultured CD8+ T cells from PBMCs, obtained from culture after CMV antigen stimulation. J is TRBJ1-1 and V is TRBV3-1, with D perhaps TRBD1 (5 bases). The CDR3 reads CASSQDPGKGTEAFF. The CDR3 DNA sequence: TGTGCCAGCAGCCAAGATCCAGGGAAGGGCACTGAAGCTTTCTTT.